This T cell receptor (beta chain) emerged from a study of technical replicates of blood from several donors. Method: immunoSEQ multiplex PCR; TCRdb's copy keeps in-frame clones and lacks some. The sample includes tens of thousands of clones, 85% to 95% of them seen just once. This CDR3 is 14 amino acids long. Germline V gene data show CDR1 as LNHDA and CDR2 as SQIVND (reference sequence). V shed 7 bases and J shed 0 bases, with 10 bases lying between them. Sequencing was performed on T cells isolated from PBMCs. The receptor comes from a human donor in good health. The chain has TRBV19 and TRBJ1-5, with unresolved D. CDR3 amino acids: CASTGSYSNQPQHF. CDR3 bases: TGTGCCAGTACAGGTAGTTATAGCAATCAGCCCCAGCATTTT.